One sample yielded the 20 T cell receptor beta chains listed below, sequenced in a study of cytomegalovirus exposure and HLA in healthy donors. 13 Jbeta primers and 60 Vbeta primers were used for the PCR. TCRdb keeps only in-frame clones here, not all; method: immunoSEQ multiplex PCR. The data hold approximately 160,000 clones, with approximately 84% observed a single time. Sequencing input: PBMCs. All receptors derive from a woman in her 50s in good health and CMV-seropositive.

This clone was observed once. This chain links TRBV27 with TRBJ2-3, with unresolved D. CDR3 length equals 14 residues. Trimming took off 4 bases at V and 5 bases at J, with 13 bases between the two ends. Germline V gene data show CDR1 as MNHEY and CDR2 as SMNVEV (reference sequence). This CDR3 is CASSSLQPGDTQYF. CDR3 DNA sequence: TGTGCCAGCAGTTCCCTCCAACCCGGAGATACGCAGTATTTT.

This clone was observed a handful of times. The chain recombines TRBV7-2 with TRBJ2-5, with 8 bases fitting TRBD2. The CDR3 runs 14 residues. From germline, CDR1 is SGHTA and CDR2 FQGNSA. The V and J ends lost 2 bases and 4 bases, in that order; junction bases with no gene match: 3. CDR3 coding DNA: TGTGCCAGCAGCTTAAGCGGGGGTACAGAGACCCAGTACTTC. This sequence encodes CASSLSGGTETQYF.

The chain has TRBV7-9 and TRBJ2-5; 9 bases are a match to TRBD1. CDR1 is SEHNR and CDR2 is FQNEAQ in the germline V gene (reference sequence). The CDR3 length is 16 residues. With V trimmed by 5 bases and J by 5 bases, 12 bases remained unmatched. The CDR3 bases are TGTGCCAGCAGCGCCAACGGGGGACAGGGTACGGAGACCCAGTACTTC. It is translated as CASSANGGQGTETQYF.

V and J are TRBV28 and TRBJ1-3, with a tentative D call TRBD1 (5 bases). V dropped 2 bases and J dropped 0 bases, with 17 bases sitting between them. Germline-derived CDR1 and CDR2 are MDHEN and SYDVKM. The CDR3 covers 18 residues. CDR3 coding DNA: TGTGCCAGCAGTTTACAAGTTCCGGCCAGGGCCTCTGGAAACACCATATATTTT. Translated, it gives CASSLQVPARASGNTIYF.

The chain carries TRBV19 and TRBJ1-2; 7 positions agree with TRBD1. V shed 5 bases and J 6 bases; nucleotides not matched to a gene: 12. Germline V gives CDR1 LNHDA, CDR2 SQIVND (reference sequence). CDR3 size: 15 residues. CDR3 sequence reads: CASSPQDQGGDGYTF. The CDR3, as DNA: TGTGCCAGTAGTCCCCAGGACCAGGGGGGAGATGGCTACACCTTC.

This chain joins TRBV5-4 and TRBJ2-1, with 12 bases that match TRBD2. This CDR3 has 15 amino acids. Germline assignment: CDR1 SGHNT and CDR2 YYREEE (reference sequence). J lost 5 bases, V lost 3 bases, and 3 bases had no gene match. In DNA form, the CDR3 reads TGTGCCAGCAGCTCCGGACTAGCGGGGAACAATGAGCAGTTCTTC. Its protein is CASSSGLAGNNEQFF.

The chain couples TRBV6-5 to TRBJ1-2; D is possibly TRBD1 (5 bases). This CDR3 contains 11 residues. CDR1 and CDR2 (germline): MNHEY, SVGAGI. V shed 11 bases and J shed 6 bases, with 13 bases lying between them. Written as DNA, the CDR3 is TGTGCCGCTCAGGGCATACATGGCTACACCTTC. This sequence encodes CAAQGIHGYTF.

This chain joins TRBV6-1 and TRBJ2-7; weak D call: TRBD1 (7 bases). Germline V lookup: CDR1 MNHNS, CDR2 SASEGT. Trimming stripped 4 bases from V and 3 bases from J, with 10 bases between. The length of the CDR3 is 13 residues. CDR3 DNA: TGTGCCAGCAGTGGCAGGGGGGACTACGAGCAGTACTTC. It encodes CASSGRGDYEQYF.

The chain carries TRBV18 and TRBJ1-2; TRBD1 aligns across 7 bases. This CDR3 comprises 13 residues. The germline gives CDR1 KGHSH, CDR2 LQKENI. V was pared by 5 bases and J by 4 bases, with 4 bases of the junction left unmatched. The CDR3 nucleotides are TGTGCCAGCTCATCGGGGACAGTCTATGGCTACACCTTC. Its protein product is CASSSGTVYGYTF. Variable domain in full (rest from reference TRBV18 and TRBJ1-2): NAGVMQNPRHLVRRRGQEARLRCSPMKGHSHVYWYRQLPEEGLKFMVYLQKENIIDESGMPKERFSAEFPKEGPSILRIQQVVRGDSAAYFCASSSGTVYGYTFGSGTRLTVV.

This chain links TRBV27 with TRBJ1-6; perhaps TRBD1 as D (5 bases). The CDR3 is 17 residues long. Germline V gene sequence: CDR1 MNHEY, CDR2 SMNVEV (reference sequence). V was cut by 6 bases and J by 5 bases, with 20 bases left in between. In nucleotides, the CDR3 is TGTGCCAGCAGCTCAAGGACCTCAGGGAGGGATAATTCACCCCTCCACTTT. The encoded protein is CASSSRTSGRDNSPLHF.

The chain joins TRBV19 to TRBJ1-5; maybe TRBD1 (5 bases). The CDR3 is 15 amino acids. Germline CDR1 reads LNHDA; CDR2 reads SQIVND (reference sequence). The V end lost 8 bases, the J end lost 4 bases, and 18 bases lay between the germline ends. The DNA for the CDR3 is TGTGCCAGTTCCAGGGAGGAGGCTGGAAATCAGCCCCAGCATTTT. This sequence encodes CASSREEAGNQPQHF. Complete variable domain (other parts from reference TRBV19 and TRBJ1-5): DGGITQSPKYLFRKEGQNVTLSCEQNLNHDAMYWYRQDPGQGLRLIYYSQIVNDFQKGDIAEGYSVSREKKESFPLTVTSAQKNPTAFYLCASSREEAGNQPQHFGDGTRLSIL.

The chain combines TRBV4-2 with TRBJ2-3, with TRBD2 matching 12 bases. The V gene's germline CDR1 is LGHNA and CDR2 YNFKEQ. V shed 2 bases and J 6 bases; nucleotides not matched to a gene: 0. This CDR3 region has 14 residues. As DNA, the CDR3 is TGTGCCAGCAGCCAACTAGCGGGGGGGGATACGCAGTATTTT. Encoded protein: CASSQLAGGDTQYF.

The CDR3 spells CASSQDPGTYEQYF. As DNA, the CDR3 is TGCGCCAGCAGCCAAGATCCGGGGACCTACGAGCAGTACTTC. This sequence joins TRBV4-3 and TRBJ2-7, with D maybe TRBD2 (5 bases). V was pared by 0 bases and J by 2 bases, with 8 bases between. The CDR3 is made up of 14 amino acids. Germline V gene data show CDR1 as LGHNA and CDR2 as YSLEER.

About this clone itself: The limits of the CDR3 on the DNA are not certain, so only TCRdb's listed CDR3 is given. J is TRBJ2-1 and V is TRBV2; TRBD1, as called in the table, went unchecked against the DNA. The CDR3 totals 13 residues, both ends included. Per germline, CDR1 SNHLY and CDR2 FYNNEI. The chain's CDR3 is CASSVGPGTGLFF.

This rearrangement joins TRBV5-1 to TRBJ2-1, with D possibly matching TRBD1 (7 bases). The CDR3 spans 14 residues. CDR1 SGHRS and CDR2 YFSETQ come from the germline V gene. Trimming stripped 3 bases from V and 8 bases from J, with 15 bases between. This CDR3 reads CASSSLTGEDEQFF. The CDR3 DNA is TGCGCCAGCAGCTCCCTAACAGGGGAGGATGAGCAGTTCTTC.

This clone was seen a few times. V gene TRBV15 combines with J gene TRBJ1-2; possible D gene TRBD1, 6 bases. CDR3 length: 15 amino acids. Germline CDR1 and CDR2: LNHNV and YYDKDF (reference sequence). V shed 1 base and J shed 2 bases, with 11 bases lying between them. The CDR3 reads CATSRGDTGNYGYTF. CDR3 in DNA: TGTGCCACCAGCAGAGGGGACACAGGGAACTATGGCTACACCTTC.

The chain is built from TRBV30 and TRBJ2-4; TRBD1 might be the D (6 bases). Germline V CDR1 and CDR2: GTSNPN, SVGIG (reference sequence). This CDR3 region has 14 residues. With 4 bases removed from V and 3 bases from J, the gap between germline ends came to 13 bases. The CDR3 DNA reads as TGTGCCTGGACCTCACAGGGAGACAAAAACATTCAGTACTTC. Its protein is CAWTSQGDKNIQYF. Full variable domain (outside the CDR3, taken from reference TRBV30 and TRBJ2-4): SQTIHQWPATLVQPVGSPLSLECTVEGTSNPNLYWYRQAAGRGLQLLFYSVGIGQISSEVPQNLSASRPQDRQFILSSKKLLLSDSGFYLCAWTSQGDKNIQYFGAGTRLSVL.

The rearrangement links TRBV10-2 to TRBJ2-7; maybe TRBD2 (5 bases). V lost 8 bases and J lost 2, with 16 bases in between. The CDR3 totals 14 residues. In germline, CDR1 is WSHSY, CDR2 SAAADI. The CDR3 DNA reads TGCGCCAGCCGCGGAGGTTTACCCCCCTACGAGCAGTACTTC. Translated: CASRGGLPPYEQYF.

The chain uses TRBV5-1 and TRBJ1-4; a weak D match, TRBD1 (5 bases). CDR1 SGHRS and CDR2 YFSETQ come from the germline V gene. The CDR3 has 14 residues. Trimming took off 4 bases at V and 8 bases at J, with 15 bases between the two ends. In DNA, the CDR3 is TGCGCCAGCAGCGTAGAATTGGGGGGAGAAAAACTGTTTTTT. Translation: CASSVELGGEKLFF.

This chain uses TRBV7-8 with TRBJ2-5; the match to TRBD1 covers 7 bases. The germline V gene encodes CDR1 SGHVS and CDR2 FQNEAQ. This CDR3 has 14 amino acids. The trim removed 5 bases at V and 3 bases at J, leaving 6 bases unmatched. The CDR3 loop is CASSPPGQKETQYF. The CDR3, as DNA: TGTGCCAGCAGCCCACCGGGACAGAAAGAGACCCAGTACTTC. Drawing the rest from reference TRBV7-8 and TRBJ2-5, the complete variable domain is GAGVSQSPRYKVAKRGQDVALRCDPISGHVSLFWYQQALGQGPEFLTYFQNEAQLDKSGLPSDRFFAERPEGSVSTLKIQRTQQEDSAVYLCASSPPGQKETQYFGPGTRLLVL.